The rows below give T cell receptor beta chains drawn from one sample of a study of cytotoxic CD8 clonotypes in ibrutinib-treated CLL. Some clones are missing from TCRdb's copy, which holds only in-frame ones; the method was immunoSEQ multiplex PCR. The sample includes fewer than 80,000 clones, roughly 57% seen only once; the top ten take roughly 14%. The sample here was PBMCs, taken after 12 months of ibrutinib treatment. The receptor source for this set is a human donor with chronic lymphocytic leukemia. Both conserved end residues are part of each CDR3. A D gene is named only where the DNA matches it firmly. Some rows mark clone size as missing; the rest say once, few, many or name a class of expanded clone.

TRBV4-2	TRBJ1-5	15	NA	medium-sized	TGTGCCAGCAGCCAAGGGGAGGGAGGTTATCAGCCCCAGCATTTT	CASSQGEGGYQPQHF
TRBV2	TRBJ2-2	14	NA	NA	TGTGCCAGCGTGAGAGGAGTTAACACCGGGGAGCTGTTTTTT	CASVRGVNTGELFF
TRBV19	TRBJ1-6	14	NA	few	TGTGCCAGTAGCCGAATAAACAGTAATTCACCCCTCCACTTT	CASSRINSNSPLHF
TRBV15	TRBJ2-1	19	TRBD2	few	TGTGCCACCAGCAGAGGGCTAGCGGGCTCCCATAGCTCCTACAATGAGCAGTTCTTC	CATSRGLAGSHSSYNEQFF
TRBV28	TRBJ2-7	13	NA	many	TGTGCCAGCATTTTGACCCCTCCCTGGGAGCAGTACTTC	CASILTPPWEQYF
TRBV6-1	TRBJ2-7	12	TRBD1	NA	TGTGCCAGCGTGGGACAGATCTACGAGCAGTACTTC	CASVGQIYEQYF
TRBV11-3	TRBJ2-7	14	TRBD1	NA	TGTGCCAGCAGCGTCCGGGACAGATCCTACGAGCAGTACTTC	CASSVRDRSYEQYF
TRBV19	TRBJ1-1	12	NA	NA	TGTGCCAGTAGTGAGGGGAACACTGAAGCTTTCTTT	CASSEGNTEAFF
TRBV4-2	TRBJ1-5	15	NA	NA	TGTGCCAGCAGCCAAGTGGGGGTGCTGGCTCAGCCCCAGCATTTT	CASSQVGVLAQPQHF
TRBV7-9	TRBJ2-2	16	TRBD1	NA	TGTGCCAGCAGCTTATCGGGACAGGGGAACACCGGGGAGCTGTTTTTT	CASSLSGQGNTGELFF
TRBV20-1	TRBJ1-5	11	NA	NA	TGCAGTGCTAGACAGGGTCAGCCCCAGCATTTT	CSARQGQPQHF
TRBV18	TRBJ2-3	15	NA	NA	TGTGCCAGCTCACCTAGGGGGAGAGGCACAGATACGCAGTATTTT	CASSPRGRGTDTQYF
TRBV7-9	TRBJ1-3	15	TRBD1	NA	TGTGCCAGCAGGCCGAAGGACAGGTTGGGAAACACCATATATTTT	CASRPKDRLGNTIYF
TRBV6-6	TRBJ2-2	15	NA	NA	TGTGCCAGCAGTTACTCGGTACCAGGGTCCGGGGAGCTGTTTTTT	CASSYSVPGSGELFF
TRBV6-6	TRBJ2-3	14	TRBD2	few	TGTGCCAGCAGGGACGGGGGGACCACAGATACGCAGTATTTT	CASRDGGTTDTQYF
TRBV6-5	TRBJ1-2	13	NA	NA	TGTGCCAGCAGCGTGGGTAGCGACTATGGCTACACCTTC	CASSVGSDYGYTF
TRBV27	TRBJ2-3	17	TRBD2	NA	TGTGCCAGCAGCCGTACTAGCGGGAGATCTAGCACAGATACGCAGTATTTT	CASSRTSGRSSTDTQYF
TRBV28	TRBJ1-6	16	NA	NA	TGTGCCAGCAGTCGATTTGCCGGGACGGATAATTCACCCCTCCACTTT	CASSRFAGTDNSPLHF
TRBV28	TRBJ1-5	12	NA	NA	TGTGCCAGCAGTTGGGTTAATCAGCCCCAGCATTTT	CASSWVNQPQHF
TRBV28	TRBJ1-1	14	NA	NA	TGTGCCAGCAGTCTCCAGGGGCGAACAACTGAAGCTTTCTTT	CASSLQGRTTEAFF
TRBV6-1	TRBJ1-5	11	NA	few	TGTGCCAGCAGTTCCCATCAGCCCCAGCATTTT	CASSSHQPQHF
TRBV28	TRBJ2-7	14	TRBD2	NA	TGTGCCAGCAGCCCCGGACTAGCGGCCTACGAGCAGTACTTC	CASSPGLAAYEQYF
TRBV2	TRBJ2-3	14	NA	NA	TGTGCCAGCAGCAAAGCCCGCGGACAACATACGCAGTATTTT	CASSKARGQHTQYF
TRBV7-8	TRBJ2-1	13	NA	few	TGTGCCAGCAGCTTAGGGTATGTCAATGAGCAGTTCTTC	CASSLGYVNEQFF
TRBV27	TRBJ1-6	16	TRBD1	few	TGTGCCAGCAGTCAACTTTCGACAGGGATTAATTCACCCCTCCACTTT	CASSQLSTGINSPLHF
TRBV7-9	TRBJ2-3	14	NA	NA	TGTGCCAGCAGCTTAGTAATTGCCGCAGATACGCAGTATTTT	CASSLVIAADTQYF
TRBV28	TRBJ2-1	15	NA	NA	TGTGCCAGCAGTTTACTAGGAGGGACCTACAATGAGCAGTTCTTC	CASSLLGGTYNEQFF
TRBV18	TRBJ1-2	12	NA	NA	TGTGCCAGCTCCAGTGTCTTCTATGGCTACACCTTC	CASSSVFYGYTF
TRBV7-6	TRBJ1-6	16	TRBD1	NA	TGTGCCAGCAGCTTAGAAGCAGGGGGCTATAATTCACCCCTCCACTTT	CASSLEAGGYNSPLHF
TRBV4-2	TRBJ2-1	17	TRBD2	many	TGTGCCAGCAGCCTCGGACTAGCGGGAGTAACCTACAATGAGCAGTTCTTC	CASSLGLAGVTYNEQFF
TRBV2	TRBJ2-1	16	NA	NA	TGTGCCAGCAGGGGCGGGGGCCTGAGCTCCTACAATGAGCAGTTCTTC	CASRGGGLSSYNEQFF
TRBV6-1	TRBJ2-1	15	NA	NA	TGTGCCAGCAGCCGACGGGGGAGCTCCTACAATGAGCAGTTCTTC	CASSRRGSSYNEQFF
TRBV10-3	TRBJ1-5	13	NA	few	TGTGCCATCAGTGCAGGGAGCAATCAGCCCCAGCATTTT	CAISAGSNQPQHF
TRBV19	TRBJ1-5	18	NA	once	TGTGCCAGTAGTATAGGCGAGCGCACATTTCGGGGCAATCAGCCCCAGCATTTT	CASSIGERTFRGNQPQHF
TRBV19	TRBJ2-1	16	NA	few	TGTGCCAGTAGAAGTCAGCGGCAAAGCTCCTACAATGAGCAGTTCTTC	CASRSQRQSSYNEQFF
TRBV7-2	TRBJ1-2	15	NA	NA	TGTGCCAGCAGCACCTGGACAGACCACGATTCTGGCTACACCTTC	CASSTWTDHDSGYTF
TRBV18	TRBJ1-1	14	NA	NA	TGTGCCAGCTCGGAAAAGGCAGGATCCACTGAAGCTTTCTTT	CASSEKAGSTEAFF
TRBV6-6	TRBJ2-1	13	NA	NA	TGTGCCAGCAGTTACTCGATTCCCACTGAGCAGTTCTTC	CASSYSIPTEQFF
TRBV7-7	TRBJ1-3	18	NA	NA	TGTGCCAGCTCATCCCCGGGGGAGAGACAGCCGTCTGGAAACACCATATATTTT	CASSSPGERQPSGNTIYF
TRBV19	TRBJ2-3	14	NA	NA	TGTGCCAGTAGTAGTGACAGTTACACAGATACGCAGTATTTT	CASSSDSYTDTQYF
TRBV6-5	TRBJ2-3	16	NA	many	TGTGCCAGCAGTTACGGGAGGGGGGGCAATACAGATACGCAGTATTTT	CASSYGRGGNTDTQYF
TRBV6-1	TRBJ2-3	14	TRBD2	NA	TGTGCCAGCAGATCAGATCTAGCGGTAAATACGCAGTATTTT	CASRSDLAVNTQYF
TRBV28	TRBJ1-2	15	NA	NA	TGTGCCAGCAGTTCGGGGGACTCGTTTTTTAATGGCTACACCTTC	CASSSGDSFFNGYTF
TRBV19	TRBJ2-2	13	TRBD2	NA	TGTGCCAGTAGACTAGCGTCCACCGGGGAGCTGTTTTTT	CASRLASTGELFF
TRBV10-3	TRBJ1-3	13	NA	NA	TGTGCCATCTCAGCGGTTTCTGGAAACACCATATATTTT	CAISAVSGNTIYF